A single sample gave rise to the 13 T cell receptor beta chains below, sequenced in a study of siplizumab effects on memory and regulatory T cells. TCRdb's table, derived via immunoSEQ multiplex PCR, lists solely in-frame clones and lacks some. The profile shows 80,000 to 95,000 clones, 85% to 95% of them singletons. The specimen was CD8+ T cells sorted from blood. Receptor source: a human donor in good health.

The genes are TRBV6-5 and TRBJ2-3; no clear D gene. Germline values: CDR1 MNHEY, CDR2 SVGAGI. The length of the CDR3 is 16 residues. Trimming removed 0 bases at V and 0 bases at J, with 10 bases between. DNA for the CDR3: TGTGCCAGCAGTTACTCGATGTCAGAGAGCACAGATACGCAGTATTTT. Translated: CASSYSMSESTDTQYF.

The chain has TRBV7-9 and TRBJ1-2; a possible D gene is TRBD1 (6 bases). Per germline, CDR1 SEHNR and CDR2 FQNEAQ (reference sequence). The CDR3 is 13 amino acids. V was shortened by 3 bases and J by 4 bases, with 9 bases between the two germline ends. The chain's CDR3 is CASSFGDTYGYTF. CDR3 DNA sequence: TGTGCCAGCAGCTTTGGGGACACCTATGGCTACACCTTC.

The chain recombines TRBV23-1 with TRBJ1-1, with a tentative D call TRBD1 (5 bases). TRBV23-1 is noted as an ORF with a role that remains uncertain. Trimming took 8 bases from V and 7 from J, leaving 23 bases between them. CDR3 length: 15 residues. CDR3 DNA sequence: TGCGCCAGCTCTCTAAACAGGTCCCAGGCGAGTGAAGCTTTCTTT. This translates into CASSLNRSQASEAFF.

CDR3 nucleotide sequence: TGTGCCAGCAGCTTAACTCCGCGGGGGGTCGAAGAGACCCAGTACTTC. Its translation is CASSLTPRGVEETQYF. The chain uses TRBV7-3 and TRBJ2-5; 8 nucleotides line up with TRBD2. Germline CDR1 and CDR2: SGHTA and FQGTGA. Unmatched junction bases numbered 6, after V lost 0 bases and J lost 3 bases. The length of the CDR3 is 16 residues.

This chain uses TRBV11-1 with TRBJ2-7, with D perhaps TRBD2 (7 bases). Looked up from germline, CDR1 is SGHAT and CDR2 is FQDESV (reference sequence). V was cut by 3 bases and J by 3 bases, with 12 bases left in between. The CDR3 is 14 residues long. CDR3 in DNA: TGTGCCAGCAGCTTCGAGCGGGGACACTACGAGCAGTACTTC. The encoded protein is CASSFERGHYEQYF.

V usage is TRBV14 and J usage is TRBJ1-1; 8 bases line up with TRBD1. The CDR3 sequence is 14 residues long. Germline CDR1 reads SGHDN; CDR2 reads FVKESK. The V segment lost 3 bases and the J segment 13 bases; nucleotides outside the gene matches: 13. The CDR3, as DNA: TGTGCCAGCAGCCACCCCGGGACAGGCCGATCCGTTTTCTTT. It is translated as CASSHPGTGRSVFF.

The V and J genes are TRBV13 and TRBJ2-4; 7 bases agree with TRBD1. CDR3 length equals 15 residues. Germline values: CDR1 PRHDT, CDR2 FYEKMQ (reference sequence). V lost 4 bases and J lost 1; bases outside the gene matches: 4. The chain's CDR3 is CASSSRGTAKNIQYF. The CDR3 DNA follows: TGTGCCAGCAGCTCCAGGGGGACGGCCAAAAACATTCAGTACTTC.

The chain carries TRBV27 and TRBJ1-1; TRBD1 agrees at 7 bases. CDR3 size: 13 residues. With V trimmed by 5 bases and J by 0 bases, 0 bases remained unmatched. Looked up from germline, CDR1 is MNHEY and CDR2 is SMNVEV (reference sequence). For the CDR3, the DNA is TGTGCCAGCAGTACAGGGGTGAACACTGAAGCTTTCTTT. It is translated as CASSTGVNTEAFF.

V is TRBV4-1 and J is TRBJ2-7, with D unclear. V gave up 1 base and J gave up 0 bases, with 10 bases separating them. The CDR3 loop spans 15 amino acids. The germline V gene has CDR1 MGHRA and CDR2 YSYEKL. As DNA, the CDR3 is TGCGCCAGCAGCCAAGTCCTCCAGGACTCCTACGAGCAGTACTTC. Residues: CASSQVLQDSYEQYF.

The chain is built from TRBV28 and TRBJ2-2; D unclear. With 8 bases removed from V and 0 bases from J, the gap between germline ends came to 10 bases. This CDR3 comprises 14 residues. Per the germline V gene, CDR1 is MDHEN and CDR2 is SYDVKM. In nucleotides, the CDR3 is TGTGCCAGCTCCTTAGGATCGAACACCGGGGAGCTGTTTTTT. Translating it yields CASSLGSNTGELFF.

The chain has TRBV7-8 and TRBJ2-3; 15 bases are a match to TRBD2. Germline V gives CDR1 SGHVS, CDR2 FQNEAQ. V shed 5 bases and J 0 bases; nucleotides not matched to a gene: 9. The CDR3 has 19 residues. Here the CDR3 reads CASSHPGLAGGISTDTQYF. In DNA, the CDR3 is TGTGCCAGCAGCCACCCGGGACTAGCGGGAGGCATCAGCACAGATACGCAGTATTTT.

This chain links TRBV27 with TRBJ2-6; D possibly corresponds to TRBD2 (5 bases). V was pared by 0 bases and J by 4 bases, with 10 bases between. The CDR3 has 16 residues. The V gene's germline CDR1 is MNHEY and CDR2 SMNVEV (reference sequence). The CDR3 protein is CASSLSGGLGANVLTF. CDR3 nucleotide sequence: TGTGCCAGCAGTTTATCGGGCGGACTGGGGGCCAACGTCCTGACTTTC. Full variable domain (missing parts from reference TRBV27 and TRBJ2-6): EAQVTQNPRYLITVTGKKLTVTCSQNMNHEYMSWYRQDPGLGLRQIYYSMNVEVTDKGDVPEGYKVSRKEKRNFPLILESPSPNQTSLYFCASSLSGGLGANVLTFGAGSRLTVL.

The chain uses TRBV19 and TRBJ2-3; D may be TRBD2 (6 bases). The length of the CDR3 is 16 residues. CDR1 is LNHDA, CDR2 SQIVND, per germline (reference sequence). V lost 1 base to trimming and J lost 2 bases, with 13 bases between them. CDR3: CASSIGQRAYTDTQYF. The CDR3 region has the DNA TGTGCCAGTAGTATAGGCCAGCGGGCATACACAGATACGCAGTATTTT.